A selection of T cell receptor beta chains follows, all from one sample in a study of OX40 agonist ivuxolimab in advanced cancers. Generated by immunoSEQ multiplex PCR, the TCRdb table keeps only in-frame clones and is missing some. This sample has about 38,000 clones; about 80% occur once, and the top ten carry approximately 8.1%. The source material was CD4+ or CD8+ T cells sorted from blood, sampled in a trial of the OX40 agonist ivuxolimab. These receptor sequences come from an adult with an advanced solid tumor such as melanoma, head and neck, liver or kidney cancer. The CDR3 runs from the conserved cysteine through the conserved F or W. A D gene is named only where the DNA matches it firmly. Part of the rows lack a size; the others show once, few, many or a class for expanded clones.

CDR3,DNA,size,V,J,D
CASWGGARQPQHF,TGTGCCAGTTGGGGGGGCGCACGGCAGCCCCAGCATTTT,NA,TRBV2,TRBJ1-5,NA
CAWSVQGAGGNTIYF,TGTGCCTGGAGTGTACAAGGGGCAGGAGGAAACACCATATATTTT,NA,TRBV30,TRBJ1-3,NA
CSVDPSGHQGVDTQYF,TGCAGCGTTGATCCTAGCGGACACCAGGGGGTAGATACGCAGTATTTT,NA,TRBV29-1,TRBJ2-3,NA
CASSLAAVSGGYTF,TGTGCCAGCAGCTTAGCGGCAGTCTCTGGGGGCTACACCTTC,NA,TRBV7-2,TRBJ1-2,NA
CASSLPVLQTQYF,TGTGCCAGCAGCTTGCCAGTTCTCCAGACCCAGTACTTC,NA,TRBV5-6,TRBJ2-5,NA
CASSMDLETQYF,TGTGCCAGCAGCATGGATCTCGAGACCCAGTACTTC,NA,TRBV11-2,TRBJ2-5,NA
CASSDLIGSDTQYF,TGCGCCAGCAGTGATCTCATCGGGAGTGATACGCAGTATTTT,NA,TRBV10-1,TRBJ2-3,NA
CAISESSQTMNTEAFF,TGTGCCATCAGTGAGTCCTCTCAGACCATGAACACTGAAGCTTTCTTT,NA,TRBV10-3,TRBJ1-1,NA
CAWSEGNLNQPQHF,TGTGCCTGGAGTGAGGGGAATCTTAATCAGCCCCAGCATTTT,NA,TRBV30,TRBJ1-5,NA
CASSGGRAWGETQYF,TGTGCCAGCAGCGGCGGGAGGGCCTGGGGTGAGACCCAGTACTTC,NA,TRBV9,TRBJ2-5,TRBD2
CASSLNQQETQYF,TGTGCCAGCAGCTTGAATCAACAAGAGACCCAGTACTTC,NA,TRBV7-9,TRBJ2-5,NA
CASSLVLGAVYNEQFF,TGTGCCAGCAGCTTAGTGCTAGGGGCAGTTTACAATGAGCAGTTCTTC,NA,TRBV7-2,TRBJ2-1,NA
CASSSPRGKGNTIYF,TGTGCCAGCAGCTCACCCAGGGGGAAGGGAAACACCATATATTTT,NA,TRBV7-6,TRBJ1-3,TRBD1
CASSMGTDTQYF,TGTGCCAGCAGCATGGGCACAGATACGCAGTATTTT,once,TRBV6-5,TRBJ2-3,NA
CASSFLFWRDRGLGEQFF,TGTGCCAGCAGCTTTCTTTTTTGGCGGGACAGGGGGCTGGGTGAGCAGTTCTTC,once,TRBV13,TRBJ2-1,TRBD1
CASTGGLDYEQYF,TGTGCCAGCACCGGGGGGCTGGACTACGAGCAGTACTTC,NA,TRBV2,TRBJ2-7,NA